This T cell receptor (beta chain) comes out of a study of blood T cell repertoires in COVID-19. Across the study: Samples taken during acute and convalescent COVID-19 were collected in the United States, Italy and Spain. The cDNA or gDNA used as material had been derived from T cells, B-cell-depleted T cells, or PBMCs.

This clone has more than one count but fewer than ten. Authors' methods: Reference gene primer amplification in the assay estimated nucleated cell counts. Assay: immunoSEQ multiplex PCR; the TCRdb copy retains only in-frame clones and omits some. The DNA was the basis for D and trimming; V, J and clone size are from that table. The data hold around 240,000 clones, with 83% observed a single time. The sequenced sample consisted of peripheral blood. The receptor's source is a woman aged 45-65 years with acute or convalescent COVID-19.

The CDR3 loop is CASSLVRGHGELFF. In nucleotides, the CDR3 is TGTGCCAGCAGCCTTGTCCGCGGCCACGGGGAGCTGTTTTTT. V gene TRBV3-1 (or the pseudogene TRBV3-2) combines with J gene TRBJ2-2, with unresolved D. V dropped 4 bases and J dropped 7 bases, with 13 bases sitting between them. The germline CDR1 and CDR2 sequences are LGHDT and YNNKEL (reference sequence). The CDR3 is 14 residues long.